This T cell receptor beta chain comes out of a study of blood T cell repertoires in COVID-19 (dated by TCRdb to the early 2020s). With respect to the entire study: Samples from collaborators originated in the United States, Italy and Spain and spanned both the acute and convalescent phases of COVID-19. Subjects who had been exposed to COVID-19, were actively infected with it, or had recovered from it provided the deeply sampled blood TCRbeta repertoires that made up the dataset. The sample metadata nearly always contained a de-identified subject ID, COVID-19 status, age in years and sex. The prospective study material was composed of cDNA or gDNA derived from T cells, B-cell-depleted T cells, or PBMCs. The samples were drawn from two sources: the first 160 participants of the ongoing ImmuneRACE study, and 1,000 to 1,500 subjects contributed by 6 global collaborators. HLA class I and class II types, where available, came from metadata supplied by the sample provider rather than from assay-based typing. A freely available public database, intended as a resource for researchers studying the immune response to SARS-CoV-2, is where the repertoires were released. The study at large found these results: The quantity of clinical and demographic metadata differed by source and by participant and was supplied without curation.

In Seattle, one collaborating source enrolled patients while the infection was active and tracked those patients longitudinally over the course of disease. Collaborating institutions collected whole blood in K2EDTA tubes following their own protocols. For TCRbeta analysis, collaborators shipped samples in one of three forms: frozen whole blood, isolated PBMCs, or DNA extracted from either of those sample types. This clone was observed at least ten times. Its antigen is still unknown. Base qualities are missing; no much larger clone stands one base away. TCRbeta CDR3 regions were amplified from genomic DNA using the immunoSEQ Assay, a bias-controlled multiplex PCR. In the source study's methods: The number of nucleated cells in each sample was estimated from the amplification of reference gene primers within the assay. To quantify the absolute abundance of each unique TCRbeta CDR3 rearrangement, sequence reads were collapsed and filtered. For each sample, productive Simpson clonality was calculated as the square root of Simpson's diversity index across productive rearrangements. TCRdb took this table from immuneACCESS and kept in-frame rearrangements with V and J called. Such tables lack part of the clones; where checked against another copy, unresolved V genes explain under half of the gap, and the rest is unexplained. Clone size and the V and J calls come from that table; the DNA yielded D and trimming. The sample includes approximately 350,000 clones, with around 87% observed a single time. In total, the top ten clones hold roughly 6.3% of the sample.

V gives up 2 bases and J gives up 8 bases, and the segment between their germline ends measures 18 bases. For CDR1 and CDR2, the germline V gene lists SGHTA and FQGNSA. From cysteine to phenylalanine, the CDR3 is 16 amino acids long. Only the CDR3 DNA stays, 48 bases, in frame from base 1. The chain joins TRBV7-2 to TRBJ1-4, with the D gene not confidently named. This clonotype was sampled from a woman in her fifties or sixties with COVID-19, enrolled during active disease. Sequences were obtained from peripheral blood. The CDR3 amino acid sequence is: CASSLKVPVSREKLFF. The DNA sequence is TGTGCCAGCAGCTTAAAAGTACCTGTATCGAGGGAAAAACTGTTTTTT. The entire variable domain, with the stretches around the CDR3 drawn from the reference TRBV7-2 and TRBJ1-4 proteins, is GAGVSQSPSNKVTEKGKDVELRCDPISGHTALYWYRQSLGQGLEFLIYFQGNSAPDKSGLPSDRFSAERTGGSVSTLTIQRTQQEDSAVYLCASSLKVPVSREKLFFGSGTQLSVL.